The 27 T cell receptor beta chains given below trace back to one sample, sequenced in a study of CD8+ T cells in alopecia areata. Reverse transcribed after extraction, RNA yielded cDNA as the sequencing template. Profiling relied on immunoSEQ multiplex PCR, and the TCRdb table lists in-frame clones only, not all of them. The table has roughly 150,000 clones, around 86% seen once. Sequencing was performed on CD8+ T cells sorted from blood, taken at week 0. These receptors all stem from a human donor with alopecia areata.

The chain employs TRBV25-1 and TRBJ2-7; TRBD2 agrees at 9 bases. Germline loops: CDR1 MGHDK, CDR2 SYGVNS. The CDR3 covers 15 residues. V lost 6 bases, J lost 2 bases, and 8 bases stayed unmatched. CDR3 DNA: TGTGCCAGCAGCGAGGGGGAGCGGGGGGCCTACGAGCAGTACTTC. The encoded protein is CASSEGERGAYEQYF.

The chain recombines TRBV7-3 with TRBJ1-1; no clear D gene. V was cut by 5 bases and J by 5 bases, with 15 bases left in between. The CDR3 extends over 14 amino acids. Germline loops: CDR1 SGHTA, CDR2 FQGTGA. In DNA, the CDR3 is TGTGCCAGCAGCCCCGGCGGAGAGAGGACTGAAGCTTTCTTT. This codes for CASSPGGERTEAFF.

The chain employs TRBV4-1 and TRBJ2-1; 7 nucleotides line up with TRBD1. Germline trimming cut 2 bases from V and 2 bases from J; bases unmatched to any gene: 3. CDR3 length: 15 residues. The V gene's germline CDR1 is MGHRA and CDR2 YSYEKL. In nucleotides, the CDR3 is TGCGCCAGCAGCCAACTGACAGGGACCTACAATGAGCAGTTCTTC. It yields the protein CASSQLTGTYNEQFF.

V usage is TRBV29-1 and J usage is TRBJ2-7, with D possibly being TRBD2 (5 bases). The CDR3 has 13 residues. Germline V CDR1 and CDR2: SQVTM, ANQGSEA. V lost 6 bases, J lost 3 bases, and 15 bases lay in between. CDR3 residues: CSVLTTTLYEQYF. CDR3 coding DNA: TGCAGCGTGCTGACTACCACTCTCTACGAGCAGTACTTC.

The CDR3 protein is CASSFDYNQPQHF. In DNA form, the CDR3 reads TGCGCCAGCAGCTTCGACTATAATCAGCCCCAGCATTTT. The chain combines TRBV5-1 with TRBJ1-5, with unresolved D. Germline-derived CDR1 and CDR2 are SGHRS and YFSETQ. Trimming pared 2 bases from V and 4 bases from J, leaving 7 bases between. The CDR3 consists of 13 residues.

This chain links TRBV27 with TRBJ2-3, with D perhaps TRBD1 (6 bases). V lost 4 bases, J lost 6 bases, and 11 bases lay in between. The V gene's germline CDR1 is MNHEY and CDR2 SMNVEV (reference sequence). This CDR3 contains 13 residues. In DNA, the CDR3 is TGTGCCAGCAGTTCAAACAGGGCTGATACGCAGTATTTT. Amino acid sequence: CASSSNRADTQYF.

This rearrangement joins TRBV30 to TRBJ2-3; 10 bases align to TRBD2. The CDR3 totals 16 residues. V lost 4 bases to trimming and J lost 1 base; unmatched junction nucleotides: 8. The germline gives CDR1 GTSNPN, CDR2 SVGIG (reference sequence). As DNA, the CDR3 is TGTGCCTGGACCTCAAAGCGGGAGGGGGGCACAGATACGCAGTATTTT. Translation: CAWTSKREGGTDTQYF.

V and J are TRBV19 and TRBJ2-7; the D gene could be TRBD1 or TRBD2 (5 bases each). V was trimmed by 5 bases and J by 3 bases, leaving 11 bases between them. The CDR3 spans 13 residues. Germline V CDR1 and CDR2: LNHDA, SQIVND (reference sequence). The CDR3, as DNA: TGTGCCAGTAGTGTGGGGGAAAACTACGAGCAGTACTTC. This gives the protein CASSVGENYEQYF.

CDR3: CASSLGTGPKETQYF. For the CDR3, the DNA is TGTGCCAGCAGCTTAGGTACGGGGCCGAAGGAGACCCAGTACTTC. This rearrangement joins TRBV7-6 to TRBJ2-5; perhaps D is TRBD1 or TRBD2 (5 bases each). Germline V gives CDR1 SGHVS, CDR2 FNYEAQ. There are 15 residues in the CDR3. V dropped 1 base and J dropped 5 bases, with 14 bases sitting between them.

V and J are TRBV7-6 and TRBJ2-7, with D tentatively TRBD1 or TRBD2 (5 bases each). The CDR3 spans 14 residues. Germline assignment: CDR1 SGHVS and CDR2 FNYEAQ. Trimming took off 5 bases at V and 6 bases at J, with 17 bases between the two ends. The CDR3 loop reads CASSARDPTFEQYF. CDR3 sequence (DNA): TGTGCCAGCAGCGCCCGGGACCCGACCTTCGAGCAGTACTTC.

This clone was seen more than once but under ten times. The chain couples TRBV12-5 to TRBJ2-7, with D perhaps TRBD1 or TRBD2 (5 bases each). The CDR3 is 16 residues long. Germline loops: CDR1 LGHNT, CDR2 FRNRAP. V shed 2 bases and J shed 2 bases, with 16 bases lying between them. The CDR3 nucleotides are TGTGCTAGTGGTTTGTCGCTAGGGGAGAACCCCTACGAGCAGTACTTC. Its translation is CASGLSLGENPYEQYF. The variable domain in full, completed from reference TRBV12-5 and TRBJ2-7, reads DARVTQTPRHKVTEMGQEVTMRCQPILGHNTVFWYRQTMMQGLELLAYFRNRAPLDDSGMPKDRFSAEMPDATLATLKIQPSEPRDSAVYFCASGLSLGENPYEQYFGPGTRLTVT.

The rearrangement joins TRBV7-6 to TRBJ1-1; D is possibly TRBD1 (6 bases). Germline V gives CDR1 SGHVS, CDR2 FNYEAQ. CDR3 size: 13 residues. Trimming removed 5 bases from V and 4 bases from J, with 11 bases in between. This CDR3 is CASSPGQLTEAFF. CDR3 bases: TGTGCCAGCAGCCCCGGACAGCTCACTGAAGCTTTCTTT.

The chain couples TRBV7-9 to TRBJ2-3; no reliable D call. V was pared by 1 base and J by 3 bases, with 11 bases between. Germline values: CDR1 SEHNR, CDR2 FQNEAQ (reference sequence). The CDR3 totals 15 residues. CDR3 region: CASSLVVADTDTQYF. DNA for the CDR3: TGTGCCAGCAGCTTAGTTGTCGCAGATACAGATACGCAGTATTTT. The complete variable domain, with remaining parts taken from reference TRBV7-9 and TRBJ2-3, reads DTGVSQNPRHKITKRGQNVTFRCDPISEHNRLYWYRQTLGQGPEFLTYFQNEAQLEKSRLLSDRFSAERPKGSFSTLEIQRTEQGDSAMYLCASSLVVADTDTQYFGPGTRLTVL.

In the case of this clone: Other nucleotide sequences from this sample produce the same CDR3. The CDR3 nucleotides are TGTGCCAGCAGCCCCGGGGCCTCCTACGAGCAGTACTTC. The encoded protein is CASSPGASYEQYF. The gene calls are TRBV27 and TRBJ2-7; D tentatively fits TRBD1 or TRBD2 (5 bases each). Per the germline V gene, CDR1 is MNHEY and CDR2 is SMNVEV (reference sequence). CDR3 size: 13 residues. V was pared by 6 bases and J by 0 bases, with 9 bases between.

The chain recombines TRBV29-1 with TRBJ2-7, with 9 bases fitting TRBD1. Trimming took 6 bases from V and 6 from J; bases not matched to a gene: 3. CDR3 length: 11 residues. Germline-derived CDR1 and CDR2 are SQVTM and ANQGSEA. CDR3 protein: CSVGDRVEQYF. Written as DNA, the CDR3 is TGCAGCGTCGGGGACAGGGTCGAGCAGTACTTC.

This chain joins TRBV5-4 and TRBJ2-2; D uncertain. CDR3 length equals 14 residues. Germline CDR1 reads SGHNT; CDR2 reads YYREEE (reference sequence). Deletions cut 1 base from V and 0 bases from J, with 4 bases between. In DNA form, the CDR3 reads TGTGCCAGCAGCTTGATTCCGAACACCGGGGAGCTGTTTTTT. It codes for CASSLIPNTGELFF.

The rearrangement joins TRBV29-1 to TRBJ2-1; TRBD1 matches at 7 bases. CDR3 length: 15 amino acids. V dropped 6 bases and J dropped 2; count of bases not matched to a gene: 10. Germline CDR1 is SQVTM and CDR2 is ANQGSEA. CDR3 region: CSVDRDEAPYNEQFF. In nucleotides, the CDR3 is TGCAGCGTAGACAGGGACGAAGCACCCTACAATGAGCAGTTCTTC.

In its sample, this clone was seen once. The J gene is TRBJ2-1, the V gene TRBV9, with D possibly being TRBD1 or TRBD2 (5 bases each). With 5 bases removed from V and 0 bases from J, the gap between germline ends came to 30 bases. Germline CDR1 SGDLS, CDR2 YYNGEE. This CDR3 is built from 21 residues. The CDR3 protein is CASSSYGGAATPTHSYNEQFF. The CDR3 region has the DNA TGTGCCAGCAGTTCCTATGGGGGAGCGGCGACACCCACCCACTCCTACAATGAGCAGTTCTTC. The full variable domain, completed using reference TRBV9 and TRBJ2-1, is DSGVTQTPKHLITATGQRVTLRCSPRSGDLSVYWYQQSLDQGLQFLIQYYNGEERAKGNILERFSAQQFPDLHSELNLSSLELGDSALYFCASSSYGGAATPTHSYNEQFFGPGTRLTVL.

The chain has TRBV27 and TRBJ2-7, with a tentative D call TRBD2 (6 bases). The CDR3 is 14 residues long. The germline V gene encodes CDR1 MNHEY and CDR2 SMNVEV (reference sequence). V was shortened by 3 bases and J by 0 bases, with 9 bases between the two germline ends. CDR3 in amino acids: CASSLSSVSYEQYF. The CDR3 nucleotides are TGTGCCAGCAGTTTGTCTAGCGTCTCCTACGAGCAGTACTTC.

The chain employs TRBV6-6 and TRBJ2-7; possible D gene TRBD1, 6 bases. CDR3 size: 15 residues. Deletions cut 5 bases from V and 0 bases from J, with 14 bases between. Germline CDR1 reads MNHNY; CDR2 reads SVGAGI (reference sequence). DNA for the CDR3: TGTGCCAGCAGTGATACAGGGACCCTCTCCTACGAGCAGTACTTC. Amino acid sequence: CASSDTGTLSYEQYF.

The V gene is TRBV4-1, the J gene TRBJ1-5, with D perhaps matching TRBD1 (5 bases). CDR3 length: 15 residues. The V gene lost 0 bases and the J gene lost 4 bases, with 10 bases spanning the gap. Looked up from germline, CDR1 is MGHRA and CDR2 is YSYEKL. In DNA, the CDR3 is TGCGCCAGCAGCCAAGATCGGGGGGAAAATCAGCCCCAGCATTTT. Its protein product is CASSQDRGENQPQHF.

The chain joins TRBV7-9 to TRBJ2-1, with D unresolved. V was pared by 7 bases and J by 2 bases, with 9 bases between. Germline V CDR1 and CDR2: SEHNR, FQNEAQ (reference sequence). CDR3 length equals 13 residues. The DNA of the CDR3 is TGTGCCAGCACAGGTAGGGCCTACAATGAGCAGTTCTTC. This encodes CASTGRAYNEQFF. Based on the CDR3 plus reference TRBV7-9 and TRBJ2-1, the full variable domain is DTGVSQNPRHKITKRGQNVTFRCDPISEHNRLYWYRQTLGQGPEFLTYFQNEAQLEKSRLLSDRFSAERPKGSFSTLEIQRTEQGDSAMYLCASTGRAYNEQFFGPGTRLTVL.

Of note for this clone: One junction end disagrees with the germline gene, perhaps due to a read error. The genes are TRBV6-5 and TRBJ2-7; 13 bases fit TRBD2. Germline V gene lookup returns CDR1 MNHEY and CDR2 SVGAGI. CDR3 length equals 13 residues. In DNA form, the CDR3 reads TGTGCCAGCAGTTACGGACTAGCGGGAGCTTACCACTTC. Translation gives CASSYGLAGAYHF.

V usage is TRBV29-1 and J usage is TRBJ2-1; weak D call: TRBD2 (7 bases). Germline CDR1 reads SQVTM; CDR2 reads ANQGSEA. This CDR3 spans 14 amino acids. The V gene lost 5 bases and the J gene lost 8 bases, with 19 bases spanning the gap. CDR3 residues: CSVPPRGALYEQFF. The DNA for the CDR3 is TGCAGCGTTCCCCCACGGGGGGCGTTATATGAGCAGTTCTTC.

The chain employs TRBV5-4 and TRBJ2-2; D is unclear. Germline V lookup: CDR1 SGHNT, CDR2 YYREEE (reference sequence). The CDR3 has 12 residues. The V end lost 6 bases, the J end lost 4 bases, and 7 bases lay between the germline ends. CDR3 region: CASTTATGELFF. CDR3 bases: TGTGCCAGCACTACAGCCACCGGGGAGCTGTTTTTT.

This chain connects TRBV29-1 to TRBJ2-1, with D unclear. V dropped 6 bases and J dropped 0 bases, with 12 bases sitting between them. Germline V gives CDR1 SQVTM, CDR2 ANQGSEA. The CDR3 runs 14 residues. CDR3 DNA: TGCAGCGTGCCCTTGGGAAGCTCCTACAATGAGCAGTTCTTC. Translation: CSVPLGSSYNEQFF.

This chain links TRBV15 with TRBJ2-3; D uncertain. Germline CDR1 and CDR2: LNHNV and YYDKDF (reference sequence). Trimming stripped 3 bases from V and 3 bases from J, with 13 bases between. This CDR3 contains 15 residues. Here the CDR3 reads CATSSTSFFTDTQYF. The DNA for the CDR3 is TGTGCCACCAGCAGTACCTCATTCTTTACAGATACGCAGTATTTT.